The table lists the clone carrying this T cell receptor beta chain with a few counts. The antigen is not known. Time point in this sample: longitudinal time-point 3. The authors produced cDNA by 5'RACE using 10-nucleotide random UMIs. TCRdb reprocessed the 5' RACE reads with MiXCR, giving one entry per CDR3 protein. This sample has over 90,000 distinct CDR3 sequences; 11% occur once, and the top ten carry about 3%. This entry is derived from a study of neurological immune-mediated disorders. Study results and limitations: There were no CDR3 amino acid sequences shared by expanded clones across subjects, a result suggesting private repertoires in all groups. The greatest TCR clonal expansion occurred in HTLV-1-associated myelopathy and the least in multiple sclerosis, which fell below healthy controls.

The CDR3 consists of 15 residues. The V gene's germline CDR1 is SGHRS and CDR2 YFSETQ. The V and J ends lost 1 base and 2 bases respectively, with 13 bases between them. This chain joins TRBV5-1 and TRBJ2-7; D remains ambiguous. This receptor was obtained from a female donor with HTLV-1-associated myelopathy (HAM/TSP). The sample taken for sequencing was PBMCs. In DNA, the CDR3 is TGCGCCAGCAGCTTGACGACGGGCAGAACCTACGAGCAGTACTTC. This encodes CASSLTTGRTYEQYF. Combining the CDR3 with reference TRBV5-1 and TRBJ2-7 gives the whole variable domain KAGVTQTPRYLIKTRGQQVTLSCSPISGHRSVSWYQQTPGQGLQFLFEYFSETQRNKGNFPGRFSGRQFSNSRSEMNVSTLELGDSALYLCASSLTTGRTYEQYFGPGTRLTVT.